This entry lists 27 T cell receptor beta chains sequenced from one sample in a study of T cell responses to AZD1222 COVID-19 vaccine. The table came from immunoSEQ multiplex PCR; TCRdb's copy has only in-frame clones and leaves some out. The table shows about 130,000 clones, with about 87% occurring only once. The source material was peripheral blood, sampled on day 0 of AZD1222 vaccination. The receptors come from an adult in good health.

In DNA, the CDR3 is TGTGCCAGCAGTTTTGCCCAAGGTGAGCAGTTCTTC. It yields the protein CASSFAQGEQFF. This rearrangement joins TRBV27 to TRBJ2-1; D unclear. CDR1 is MNHEY and CDR2 is SMNVEV in the germline V gene (reference sequence). V shed 3 bases and J shed 9 bases, with 9 bases lying between them. CDR3 length: 12 residues.

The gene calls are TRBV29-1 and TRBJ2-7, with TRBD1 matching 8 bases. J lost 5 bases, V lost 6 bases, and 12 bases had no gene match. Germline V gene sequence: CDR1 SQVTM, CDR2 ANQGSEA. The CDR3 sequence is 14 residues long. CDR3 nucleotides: TGCAGCGTCGCGGACCACGGGACAGGAAACGAGCAGTACTTC. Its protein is CSVADHGTGNEQYF.

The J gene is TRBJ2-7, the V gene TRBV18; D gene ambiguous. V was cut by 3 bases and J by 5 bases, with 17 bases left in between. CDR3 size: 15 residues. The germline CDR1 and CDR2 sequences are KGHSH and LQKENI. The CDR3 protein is CASSPVGSLGDEQYF. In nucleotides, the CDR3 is TGTGCCAGCTCACCGGTGGGCTCCTTGGGCGACGAGCAGTACTTC.

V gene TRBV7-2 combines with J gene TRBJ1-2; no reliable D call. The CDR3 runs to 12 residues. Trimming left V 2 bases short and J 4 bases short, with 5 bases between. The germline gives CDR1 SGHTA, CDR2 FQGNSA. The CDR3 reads CASSLMPYGYTF. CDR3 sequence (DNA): TGTGCCAGCAGCTTAATGCCCTATGGCTACACCTTC.

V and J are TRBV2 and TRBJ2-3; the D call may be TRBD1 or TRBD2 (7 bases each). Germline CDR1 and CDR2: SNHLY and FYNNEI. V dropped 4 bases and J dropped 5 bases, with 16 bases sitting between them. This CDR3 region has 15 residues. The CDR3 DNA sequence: TGTGCCAGCAGTGTAAGGGCAGGGGGGGGAGATACGCAGTATTTT. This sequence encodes CASSVRAGGGDTQYF.

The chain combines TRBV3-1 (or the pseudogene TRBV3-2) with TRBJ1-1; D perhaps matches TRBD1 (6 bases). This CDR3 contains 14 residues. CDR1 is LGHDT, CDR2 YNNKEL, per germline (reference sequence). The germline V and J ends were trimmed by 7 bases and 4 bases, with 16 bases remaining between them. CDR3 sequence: CASIAKGEGTEAFF. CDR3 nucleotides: TGTGCCAGCATCGCGAAGGGGGAGGGCACTGAAGCTTTCTTT.

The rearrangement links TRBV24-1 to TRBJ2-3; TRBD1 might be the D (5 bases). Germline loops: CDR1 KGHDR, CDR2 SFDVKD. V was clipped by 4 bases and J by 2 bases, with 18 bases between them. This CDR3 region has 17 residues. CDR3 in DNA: TGTGCCACCAGTGACCCTCAGGGCCGGCCTAACACAGATACGCAGTATTTT. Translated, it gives CATSDPQGRPNTDTQYF.

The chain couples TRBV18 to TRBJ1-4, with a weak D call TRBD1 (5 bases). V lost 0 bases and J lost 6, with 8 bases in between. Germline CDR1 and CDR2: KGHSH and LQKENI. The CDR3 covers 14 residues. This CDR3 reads CASSPPGVDEKLFF. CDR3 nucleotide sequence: TGTGCCAGCTCACCACCAGGGGTGGATGAAAAACTGTTTTTT.

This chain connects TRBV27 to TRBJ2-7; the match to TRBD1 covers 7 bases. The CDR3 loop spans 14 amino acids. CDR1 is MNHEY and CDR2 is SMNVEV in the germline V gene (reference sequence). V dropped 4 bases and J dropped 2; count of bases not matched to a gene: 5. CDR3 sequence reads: CASSSGQHTYEQYF. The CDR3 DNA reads TGTGCCAGCAGTTCGGGACAGCACACCTACGAGCAGTACTTC.

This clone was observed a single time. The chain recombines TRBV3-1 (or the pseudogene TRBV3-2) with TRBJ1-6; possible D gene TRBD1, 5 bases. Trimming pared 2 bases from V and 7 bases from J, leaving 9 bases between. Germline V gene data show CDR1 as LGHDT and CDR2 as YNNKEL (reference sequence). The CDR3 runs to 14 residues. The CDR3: CASSQMGRNSPLHF. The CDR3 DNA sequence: TGTGCCAGCAGCCAAATGGGGCGAAATTCACCCCTCCACTTT.

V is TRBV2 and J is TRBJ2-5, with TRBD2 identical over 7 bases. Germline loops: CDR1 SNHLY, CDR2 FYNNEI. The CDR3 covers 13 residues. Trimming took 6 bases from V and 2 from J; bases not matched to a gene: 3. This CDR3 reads CASRPGLQETQYF. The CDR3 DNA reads TGTGCCAGCAGGCCGGGACTACAAGAGACCCAGTACTTC.

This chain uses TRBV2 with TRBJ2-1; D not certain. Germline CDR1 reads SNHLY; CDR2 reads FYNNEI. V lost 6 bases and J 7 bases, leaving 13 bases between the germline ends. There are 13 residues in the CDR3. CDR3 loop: CASRKPPLNEQFF. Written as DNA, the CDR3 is TGTGCCAGCAGAAAACCCCCTCTTAATGAGCAGTTCTTC.

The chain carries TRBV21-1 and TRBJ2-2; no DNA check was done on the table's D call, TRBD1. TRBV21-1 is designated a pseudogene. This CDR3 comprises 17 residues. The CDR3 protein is CASSNGQGVGRTGELFF. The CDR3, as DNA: TGTGCCAGCAGCAACGGGCAGGGGGTGGGAAGGACCGGGGAGCTGTTTTTT.

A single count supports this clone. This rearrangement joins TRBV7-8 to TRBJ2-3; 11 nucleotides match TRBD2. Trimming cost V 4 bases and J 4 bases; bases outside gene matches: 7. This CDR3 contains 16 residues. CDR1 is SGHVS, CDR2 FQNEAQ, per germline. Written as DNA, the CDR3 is TGTGCCAGCAGCTCAACCCCGGGACTAGCGGCAGATACGCAGTATTTT. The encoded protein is CASSSTPGLAADTQYF.

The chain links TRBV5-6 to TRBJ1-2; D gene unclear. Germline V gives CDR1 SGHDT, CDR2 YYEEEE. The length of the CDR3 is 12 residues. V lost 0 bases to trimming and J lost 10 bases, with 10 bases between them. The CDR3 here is CASSLERVSYTF. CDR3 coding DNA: TGTGCCAGCAGCTTGGAACGGGTATCCTACACCTTC.

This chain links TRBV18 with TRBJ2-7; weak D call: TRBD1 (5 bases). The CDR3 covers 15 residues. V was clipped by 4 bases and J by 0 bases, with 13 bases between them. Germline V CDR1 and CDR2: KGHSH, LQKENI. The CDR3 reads CASSQLDSYSYEQYF. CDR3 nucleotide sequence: TGTGCCAGCTCACAACTCGACAGCTACTCCTACGAGCAGTACTTC.

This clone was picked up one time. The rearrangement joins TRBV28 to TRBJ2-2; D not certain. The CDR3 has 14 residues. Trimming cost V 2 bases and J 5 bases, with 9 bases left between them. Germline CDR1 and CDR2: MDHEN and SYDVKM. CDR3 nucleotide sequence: TGTGCCAGCAGTTTAGAACTCATGACCGGGGAGCTGTTTTTT. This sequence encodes CASSLELMTGELFF.

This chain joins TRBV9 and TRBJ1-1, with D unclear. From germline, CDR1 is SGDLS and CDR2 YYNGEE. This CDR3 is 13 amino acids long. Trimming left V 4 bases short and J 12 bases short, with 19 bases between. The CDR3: CASSYSGGFRPFF. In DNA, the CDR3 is TGTGCCAGCAGCTATAGCGGAGGGTTCCGACCTTTCTTT.

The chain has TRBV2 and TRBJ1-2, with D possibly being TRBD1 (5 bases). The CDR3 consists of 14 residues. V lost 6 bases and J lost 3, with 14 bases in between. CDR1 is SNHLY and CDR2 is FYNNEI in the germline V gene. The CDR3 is CASRGGAIDYGYTF. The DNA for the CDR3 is TGTGCCAGCAGGGGAGGGGCTATTGACTATGGCTACACCTTC.

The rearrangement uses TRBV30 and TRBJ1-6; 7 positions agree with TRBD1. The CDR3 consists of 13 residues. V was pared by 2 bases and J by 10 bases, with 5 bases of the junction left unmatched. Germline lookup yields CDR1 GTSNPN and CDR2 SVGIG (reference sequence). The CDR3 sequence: CAWSTGEGSPLHF. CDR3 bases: TGTGCCTGGAGTACAGGGGAAGGATCACCCCTCCACTTT.

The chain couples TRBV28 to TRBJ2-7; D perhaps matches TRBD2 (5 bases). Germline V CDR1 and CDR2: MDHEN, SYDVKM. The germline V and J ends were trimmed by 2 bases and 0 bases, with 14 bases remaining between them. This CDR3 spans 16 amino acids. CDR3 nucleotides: TGTGCCAGCAGTTTACGGATCGGGGTAAGCTCCTACGAGCAGTACTTC. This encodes CASSLRIGVSSYEQYF.

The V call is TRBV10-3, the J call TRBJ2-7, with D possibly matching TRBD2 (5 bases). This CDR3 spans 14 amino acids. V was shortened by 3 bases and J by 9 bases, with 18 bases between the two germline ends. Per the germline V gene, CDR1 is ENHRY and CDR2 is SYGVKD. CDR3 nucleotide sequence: TGTGCCATCAGTGACCGAGGGAGAGCAGAGGGGCAGTACTTC. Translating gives CAISDRGRAEGQYF.

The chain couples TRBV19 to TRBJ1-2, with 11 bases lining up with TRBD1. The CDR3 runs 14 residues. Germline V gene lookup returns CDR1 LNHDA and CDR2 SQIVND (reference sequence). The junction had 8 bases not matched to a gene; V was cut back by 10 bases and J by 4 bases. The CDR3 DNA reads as TGTGCCACCGCGGACAGGGGGCATTCCTATGGCTACACCTTC. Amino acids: CATADRGHSYGYTF.

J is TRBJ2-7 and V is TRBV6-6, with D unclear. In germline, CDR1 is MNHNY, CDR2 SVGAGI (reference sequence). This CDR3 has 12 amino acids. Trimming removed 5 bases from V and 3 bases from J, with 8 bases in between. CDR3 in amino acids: CASSPTYYEQYF. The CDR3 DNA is TGTGCCAGCAGTCCTACATACTACGAGCAGTACTTC.

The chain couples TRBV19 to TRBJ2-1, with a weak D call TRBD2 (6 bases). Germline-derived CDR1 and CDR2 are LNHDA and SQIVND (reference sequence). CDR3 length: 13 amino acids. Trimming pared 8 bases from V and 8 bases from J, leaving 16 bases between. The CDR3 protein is CASREMGRDEQFF. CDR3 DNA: TGTGCCAGTCGGGAGATGGGTAGGGATGAGCAGTTCTTC.

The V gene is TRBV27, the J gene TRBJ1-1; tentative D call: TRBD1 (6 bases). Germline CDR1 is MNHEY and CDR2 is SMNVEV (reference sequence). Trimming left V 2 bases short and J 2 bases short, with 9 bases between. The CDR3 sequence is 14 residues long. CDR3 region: CASSLTGTNTEAFF. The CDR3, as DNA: TGTGCCAGCAGTTTAACGGGGACAAACACTGAAGCTTTCTTT.

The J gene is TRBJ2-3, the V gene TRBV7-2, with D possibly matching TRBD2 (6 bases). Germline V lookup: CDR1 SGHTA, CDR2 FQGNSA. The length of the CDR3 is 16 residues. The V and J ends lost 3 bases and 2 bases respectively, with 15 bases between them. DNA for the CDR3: TGTGCCAGCAGCTTTACGGGAGCCCGTTTCACAGATACGCAGTATTTT. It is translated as CASSFTGARFTDTQYF.